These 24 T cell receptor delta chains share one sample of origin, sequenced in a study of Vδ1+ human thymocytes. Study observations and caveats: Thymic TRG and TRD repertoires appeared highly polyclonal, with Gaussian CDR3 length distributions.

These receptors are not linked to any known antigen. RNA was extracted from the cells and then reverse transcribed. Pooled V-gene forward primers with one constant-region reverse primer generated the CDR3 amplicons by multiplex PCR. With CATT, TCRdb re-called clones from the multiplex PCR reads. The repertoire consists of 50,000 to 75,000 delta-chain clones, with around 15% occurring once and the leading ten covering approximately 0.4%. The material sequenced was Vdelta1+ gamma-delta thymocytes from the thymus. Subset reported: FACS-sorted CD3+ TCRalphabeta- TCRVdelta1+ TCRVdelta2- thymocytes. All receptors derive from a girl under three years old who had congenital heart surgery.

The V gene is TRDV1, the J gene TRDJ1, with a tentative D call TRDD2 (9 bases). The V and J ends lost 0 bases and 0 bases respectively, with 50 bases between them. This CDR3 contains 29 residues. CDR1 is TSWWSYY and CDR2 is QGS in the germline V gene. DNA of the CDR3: TGTGCTCTTGGGGAACTAGCTGAGTTTTCGACTCCGAGGCCTTCCTACTATTCGTACTGGGGGTCACACACCGATAAACTCATCTTT. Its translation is CALGELAEFSTPRPSYYSYWGSHTDKLIF.

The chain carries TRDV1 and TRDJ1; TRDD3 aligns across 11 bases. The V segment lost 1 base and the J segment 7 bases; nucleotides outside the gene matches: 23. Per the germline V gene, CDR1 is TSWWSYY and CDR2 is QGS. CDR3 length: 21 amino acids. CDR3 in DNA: TGTGCTCTTGGGGAACCCTACGGGGGGTACTTGTCTGGGGGATACTTAGGTAAACTCATCTTT. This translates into CALGEPYGGYLSGGYLGKLIF.

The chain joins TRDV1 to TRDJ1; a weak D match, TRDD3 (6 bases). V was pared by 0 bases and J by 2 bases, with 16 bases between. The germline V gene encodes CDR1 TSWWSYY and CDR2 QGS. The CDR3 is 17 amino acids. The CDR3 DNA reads TGTGCTCTTGGGGAACTCGGGATCTGGGGACGAACCGATAAACTCATCTTT. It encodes CALGELGIWGRTDKLIF.

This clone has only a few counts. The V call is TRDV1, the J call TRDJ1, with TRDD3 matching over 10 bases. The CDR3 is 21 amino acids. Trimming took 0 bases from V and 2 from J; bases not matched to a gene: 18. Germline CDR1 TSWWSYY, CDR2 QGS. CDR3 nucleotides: TGTGCTCTTGGGGAACTAGTTCCCCTTCGTACTGGGGGATGGAGGACCGATAAACTCATCTTT. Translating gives CALGELVPLRTGGWRTDKLIF.

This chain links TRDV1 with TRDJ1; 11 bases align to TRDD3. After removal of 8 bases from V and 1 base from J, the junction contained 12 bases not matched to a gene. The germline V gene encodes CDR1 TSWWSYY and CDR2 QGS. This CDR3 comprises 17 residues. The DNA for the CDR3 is TGTGCTCTTCTACCTGGGGGATACCCTGTATCCACCGATAAACTCATCTTT. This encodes CALLPGGYPVSTDKLIF.

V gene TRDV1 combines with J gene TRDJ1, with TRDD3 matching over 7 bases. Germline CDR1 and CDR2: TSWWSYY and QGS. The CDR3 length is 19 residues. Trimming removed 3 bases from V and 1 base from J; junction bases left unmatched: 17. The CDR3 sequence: CALGDFPSGGYTVTDKLIF. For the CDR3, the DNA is TGTGCTCTTGGGGACTTTCCCTCTGGGGGCTATACGGTCACCGATAAACTCATCTTT.

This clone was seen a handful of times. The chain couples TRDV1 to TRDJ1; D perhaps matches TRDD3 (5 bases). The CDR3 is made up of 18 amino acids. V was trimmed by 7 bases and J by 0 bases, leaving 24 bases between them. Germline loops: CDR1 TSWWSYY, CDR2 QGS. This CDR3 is CALAPRGGSPLYTDKLIF. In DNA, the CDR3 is TGTGCTCTTGCCCCGAGGGGGGGGTCACCTTTGTACACCGATAAACTCATCTTT.

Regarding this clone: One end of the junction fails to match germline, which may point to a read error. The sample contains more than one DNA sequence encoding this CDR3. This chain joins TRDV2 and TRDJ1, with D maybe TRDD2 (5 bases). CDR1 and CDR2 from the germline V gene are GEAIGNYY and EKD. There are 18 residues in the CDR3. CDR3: CACDTVLPPDPCTDKLIF. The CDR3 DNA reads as TGTGCCTGTGACACCGTACTTCCCCCGGACCCGTGTACCGATAAACTTATCTTT.

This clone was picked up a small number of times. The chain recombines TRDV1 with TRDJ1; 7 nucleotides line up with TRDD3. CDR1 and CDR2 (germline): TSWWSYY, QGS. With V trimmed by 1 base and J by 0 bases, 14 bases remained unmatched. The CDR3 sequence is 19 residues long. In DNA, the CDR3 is TGTGCTCTTGGGGAACCCCCCTACTTGGTGGGGGACAACACCGATAAACTCATCTTT. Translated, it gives CALGEPPYLVGDNTDKLIF.

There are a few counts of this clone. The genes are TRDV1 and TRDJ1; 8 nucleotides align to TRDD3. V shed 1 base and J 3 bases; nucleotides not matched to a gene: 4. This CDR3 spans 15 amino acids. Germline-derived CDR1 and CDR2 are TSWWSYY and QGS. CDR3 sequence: CALGEPRDTADKLIF. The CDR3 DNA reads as TGTGCTCTTGGGGAACCAAGGGATACGGCCGATAAACTCATCTTT.

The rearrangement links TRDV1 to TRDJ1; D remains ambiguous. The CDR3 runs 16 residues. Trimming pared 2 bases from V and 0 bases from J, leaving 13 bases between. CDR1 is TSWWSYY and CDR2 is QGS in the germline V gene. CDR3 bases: TGTGCTCTTGGGGAATTTGGGTCCCAGTACACCGATAAACTCATCTTT. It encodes CALGEFGSQYTDKLIF.

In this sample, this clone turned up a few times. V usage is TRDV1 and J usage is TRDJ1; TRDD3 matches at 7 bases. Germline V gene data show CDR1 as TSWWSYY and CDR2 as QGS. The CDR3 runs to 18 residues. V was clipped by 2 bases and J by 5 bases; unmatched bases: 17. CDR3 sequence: CALGETRGMGEMLDKLIF. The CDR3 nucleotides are TGTGCTCTTGGGGAAACAAGAGGGATGGGGGAGATGTTGGATAAACTCATCTTT.

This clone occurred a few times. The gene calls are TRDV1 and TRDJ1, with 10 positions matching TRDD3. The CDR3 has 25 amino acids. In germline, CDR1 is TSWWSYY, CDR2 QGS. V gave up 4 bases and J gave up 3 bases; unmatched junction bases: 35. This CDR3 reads CALGGRPSLGSISWGIQEVADKLIF. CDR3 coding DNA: TGTGCTCTTGGGGGAAGACCTTCCCTGGGAAGTATATCGTGGGGGATACAGGAGGTCGCCGATAAACTCATCTTT.

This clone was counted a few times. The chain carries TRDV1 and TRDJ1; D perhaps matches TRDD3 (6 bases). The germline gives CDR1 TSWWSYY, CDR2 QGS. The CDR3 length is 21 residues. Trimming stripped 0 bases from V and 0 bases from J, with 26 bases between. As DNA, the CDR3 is TGTGCTCTTGGGGAACTAAAGCTACTCGTACTGGGTGGGGCATACACCGATAAACTCATCTTT. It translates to CALGELKLLVLGGAYTDKLIF.

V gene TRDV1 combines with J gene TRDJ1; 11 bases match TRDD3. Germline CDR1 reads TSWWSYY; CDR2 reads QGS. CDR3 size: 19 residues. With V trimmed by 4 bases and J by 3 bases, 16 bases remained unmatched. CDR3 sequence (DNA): TGTGCTCTTGGGGCTCCGGGGGGGCGTACTGGGGGATATGCCGATAAACTCATCTTT. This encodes CALGAPGGRTGGYADKLIF.

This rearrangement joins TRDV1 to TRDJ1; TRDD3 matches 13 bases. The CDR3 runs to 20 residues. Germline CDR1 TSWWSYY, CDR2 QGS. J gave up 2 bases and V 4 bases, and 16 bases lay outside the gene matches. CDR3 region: CALGGGLFILGDTGTDKLIF. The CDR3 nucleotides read TGTGCTCTTGGGGGAGGATTGTTTATACTGGGGGATACGGGTACCGATAAACTCATCTTT.

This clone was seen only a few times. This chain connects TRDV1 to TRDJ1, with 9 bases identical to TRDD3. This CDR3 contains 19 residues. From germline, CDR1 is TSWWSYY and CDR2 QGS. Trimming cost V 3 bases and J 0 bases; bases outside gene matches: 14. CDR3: CALGEGDYGTGGNTDKLIF. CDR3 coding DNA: TGTGCTCTTGGGGAGGGGGACTACGGTACTGGGGGAAACACCGATAAACTCATCTTT.

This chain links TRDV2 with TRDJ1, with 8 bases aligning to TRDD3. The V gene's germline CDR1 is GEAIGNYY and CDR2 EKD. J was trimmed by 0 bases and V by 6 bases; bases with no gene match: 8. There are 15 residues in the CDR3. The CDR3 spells CACFTGGTHTDKLIF. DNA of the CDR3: TGTGCCTGTTTCACTGGGGGTACCCACACCGATAAACTCATCTTT.

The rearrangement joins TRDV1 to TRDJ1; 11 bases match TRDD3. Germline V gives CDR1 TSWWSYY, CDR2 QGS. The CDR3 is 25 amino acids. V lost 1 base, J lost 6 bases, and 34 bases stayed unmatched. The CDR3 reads CALGEPKGGLGDNPLGYKWSYKLIF. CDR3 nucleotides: TGTGCTCTTGGGGAACCGAAAGGCGGACTGGGGGATAACCCCCTAGGATATAAGTGGTCCTATAAACTCATCTTT.

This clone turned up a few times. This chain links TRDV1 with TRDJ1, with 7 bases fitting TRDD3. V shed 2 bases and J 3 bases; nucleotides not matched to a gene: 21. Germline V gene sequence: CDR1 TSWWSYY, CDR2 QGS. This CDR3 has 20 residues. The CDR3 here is CALGECKGRPTGGSSDKLIF. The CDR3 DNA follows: TGTGCTCTTGGGGAATGTAAGGGGCGGCCCACCGGGGGATCCTCCGATAAACTCATCTTT.

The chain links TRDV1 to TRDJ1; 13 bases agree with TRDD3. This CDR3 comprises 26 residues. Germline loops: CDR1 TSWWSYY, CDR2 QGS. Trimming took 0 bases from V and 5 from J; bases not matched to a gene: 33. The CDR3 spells CALGELLFVKPTGGYAKGSPLDKLIF. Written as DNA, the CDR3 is TGTGCTCTTGGGGAACTTTTGTTTGTTAAGCCAACTGGGGGATACGCGAAGGGATCACCCCTTGATAAACTCATCTTT.

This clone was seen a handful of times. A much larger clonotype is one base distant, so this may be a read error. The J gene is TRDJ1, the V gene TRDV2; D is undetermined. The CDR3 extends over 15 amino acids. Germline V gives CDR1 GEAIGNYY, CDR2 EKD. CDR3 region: CACDTPIPRTRKPIF. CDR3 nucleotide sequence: TGTGCCTGTGACACACCGATCCCGCGGACACGTAAACCCATCTTT.

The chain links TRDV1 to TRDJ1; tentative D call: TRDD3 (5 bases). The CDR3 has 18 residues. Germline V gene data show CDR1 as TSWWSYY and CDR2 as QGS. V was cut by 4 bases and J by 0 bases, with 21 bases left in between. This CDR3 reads CALGVRRDWLPYTDKLIF. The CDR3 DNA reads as TGTGCTCTTGGGGTCAGGCGGGACTGGCTGCCGTACACCGATAAACTCATCTTT.

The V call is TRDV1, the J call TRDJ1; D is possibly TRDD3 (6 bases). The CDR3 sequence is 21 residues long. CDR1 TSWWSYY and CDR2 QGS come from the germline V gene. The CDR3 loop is CAQGPTSTVVGDPLYTDKLIF. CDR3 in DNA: TGTGCGCAAGGCCCGACCTCCACCGTTGTAGGGGATCCCCTGTACACCGATAAACTCATCTTT.